The next 27 T cell receptor beta chains were all read from a single sample in a study of shared clonotypes between healthy human individuals. Measured with immunoSEQ multiplex PCR; TCRdb has only the in-frame clones, and not every one. The profile shows roughly 1,000,000 clones, 70% to 80% of them singletons. Sequenced sample: memory CD4+ T cells from PBMCs. Subset here: CD45RA-negative fraction. The receptors shown here come from a man aged 18 to 30 in good health. Some clones in this sample may be carry-over from other donors' samples.

The chain has TRBV7-9 and TRBJ2-7; 12 bases map to TRBD2. The junction had 7 bases not matched to a gene; V was cut back by 4 bases and J by 3 bases. Per the germline V gene, CDR1 is SEHNR and CDR2 is FQNEAQ (reference sequence). This CDR3 spans 16 amino acids. CDR3 nucleotides: TGTGCCAGCAGCTCGCCAGGACTAGCGGGACTCTACGAGCAGTACTTC. As protein: CASSSPGLAGLYEQYF.

The gene calls are TRBV5-1 and TRBJ2-7, with 9 bases aligning to TRBD1. There are 15 residues in the CDR3. The germline V gene has CDR1 SGHRS and CDR2 YFSETQ. The junction had 10 bases not matched to a gene; V was cut back by 4 bases and J by 5 bases. This CDR3 is CASSIQGANSDEQYF. CDR3 DNA: TGCGCCAGCAGCATACAGGGGGCTAATAGCGACGAGCAGTACTTC.

The chain recombines TRBV4-2 with TRBJ2-5; D could derive from TRBD1 or TRBD2 (5 bases each). This CDR3 region has 15 residues. Per the germline V gene, CDR1 is LGHNA and CDR2 is YNFKEQ. V lost 2 bases and J lost 4, with 14 bases in between. The CDR3 reads CASSQQRGLRETQYF. In DNA form, the CDR3 reads TGTGCCAGCAGCCAACAGAGGGGTTTGCGAGAGACCCAGTACTTC.

This sequence joins TRBV29-1 and TRBJ1-2; 12 bases map to TRBD1. CDR3 length: 14 residues. The J segment lost 8 bases and the V segment lost 6 bases, leaving 10 bases of the junction unmatched. Germline V gives CDR1 SQVTM, CDR2 ANQGSEA. The CDR3 loop reads CSVLPGTGGAGYTF. CDR3 nucleotides: TGCAGCGTCCTTCCGGGGACAGGGGGCGCCGGCTACACCTTC.

The genes are TRBV7-2 and TRBJ2-2; 8 nucleotides match TRBD2. CDR3 length equals 17 residues. Germline lookup yields CDR1 SGHTA and CDR2 FQGNSA. Trimming at V came to 5 bases and at J to 3 bases, leaving 11 bases not matched to a gene. CDR3 protein: CASSHNSGKGHTGELFF. In DNA form, the CDR3 reads TGTGCCAGCAGCCATAATAGCGGGAAGGGGCACACCGGGGAGCTGTTTTTT.

This clone has just one count. The gene calls are TRBV11-2 and TRBJ2-3, with D hard to call. Deletions cut 3 bases from V and 6 bases from J, with 13 bases between. This CDR3 spans 14 amino acids. CDR1 is SGHAT, CDR2 FQNNGV, per germline. CDR3: CASSLVTDGDTQYF. The CDR3 coding sequence is TGTGCCAGCAGCTTGGTGACGGACGGGGATACGCAGTATTTT.

The chain links TRBV6-1 to TRBJ2-7, with D unresolved. Germline V gives CDR1 MNHNS, CDR2 SASEGT. V lost 5 bases and J 0 bases, leaving 8 bases between the germline ends. This CDR3 spans 13 amino acids. The CDR3 protein is CASSTQSSYEQYF. CDR3 coding DNA: TGTGCCAGCAGTACTCAGAGCTCCTACGAGCAGTACTTC.

The V gene is TRBV5-4, the J gene TRBJ2-7; D may correspond to TRBD1 or TRBD2 (6 bases each). V shed 2 bases and J shed 4 bases, with 16 bases lying between them. The CDR3 has 15 residues. From germline, CDR1 is SGHNT and CDR2 YYREEE (reference sequence). The DNA of the CDR3 is TGTGCCAGCAGCTTCCCGGGGGCCGGCGCGTACGAGCAGTACTTC. Protein product: CASSFPGAGAYEQYF.

The chain couples TRBV10-2 to TRBJ2-7; a weak D match, TRBD1 (6 bases). Trimming pared 2 bases from V and 2 bases from J, leaving 13 bases between. The length of the CDR3 is 15 residues. Germline V gene sequence: CDR1 WSHSY, CDR2 SAAADI. The CDR3 sequence: CASSEGRGPPYEQYF. The CDR3 nucleotides read TGCGCCAGCAGTGAGGGCAGGGGTCCACCCTACGAGCAGTACTTC.

The genes are TRBV7-9 and TRBJ2-1; weak D call: TRBD2 (5 bases). The germline V and J ends were trimmed by 4 bases and 6 bases, with 16 bases remaining between them. The CDR3 is 15 residues long. Germline V gives CDR1 SEHNR, CDR2 FQNEAQ (reference sequence). The CDR3 region is CASSSGRGWGNEQFF. In DNA, the CDR3 is TGTGCCAGCAGCTCTGGACGGGGATGGGGCAATGAGCAGTTCTTC.

This clone was seen repeatedly, ten times or more. The J gene is TRBJ2-5, the V gene TRBV21-1; TRBD2, the table's D call, was not compared with the DNA. TRBV21-1 is a pseudogene segment. CDR3 size: 16 residues. The DNA for the CDR3 is TGTGCCAGCAGCAATGGGCTAGCGGGAGGGCAAGAGACCCAGTACTTC. Translated: CASSNGLAGGQETQYF.

This clone was detected once. The V and J genes are TRBV6-1 and TRBJ2-2; tentatively, D is TRBD2 (6 bases). Germline CDR1 MNHNS, CDR2 SASEGT. V shed 7 bases and J shed 2 bases, with 8 bases lying between them. The CDR3 extends over 13 amino acids. For the CDR3, the DNA is TGTGCCAGCACGGGAGCAAACACCGGGGAGCTGTTTTTT. It is translated as CASTGANTGELFF.

This clone came up once. The V call is TRBV29-1, the J call TRBJ2-3, with D uncertain. Germline V CDR1 and CDR2: SQVTM, ANQGSEA. There are 14 residues in the CDR3. Trimming took off 6 bases at V and 1 base at J, with 14 bases between the two ends. This CDR3 is CSVTTGSRTDTQYF. The CDR3 DNA reads as TGCAGCGTAACTACGGGTTCTCGCACAGATACGCAGTATTTT.

This chain connects TRBV18 to TRBJ2-4; no firm D call. The CDR3 is made up of 13 amino acids. V was cut by 4 bases and J by 6 bases, with 10 bases left in between. The V gene's germline CDR1 is KGHSH and CDR2 LQKENI. The CDR3 loop reads CASSLLNPNIQYF. In DNA form, the CDR3 reads TGTGCCAGCTCACTCCTAAACCCAAACATTCAGTACTTC.

The V gene is TRBV19, the J gene TRBJ1-5, with no clear D. V dropped 7 bases and J dropped 3 bases, with 7 bases sitting between them. CDR1 and CDR2 from the germline V gene are LNHDA and SQIVND (reference sequence). This CDR3 comprises 12 residues. The CDR3 bases are TGTGCCAGTAAGGATTACAATCAGCCCCAGCATTTT. This encodes CASKDYNQPQHF.

The chain employs TRBV20-1 and TRBJ2-7, with D unresolved. This CDR3 contains 11 residues. Between the trimmed V and J ends, which lost 3 bases and 6 bases, there was a span of 9 bases. Germline V gene lookup returns CDR1 DFQATT and CDR2 SNEGSKA (reference sequence). CDR3 loop: CSASLAFEQYF. The CDR3, as DNA: TGCAGTGCTAGTTTGGCGTTCGAGCAGTACTTC.

The chain is built from TRBV7-6 and TRBJ2-6; 7 bases map to TRBD1. With V trimmed by 5 bases and J by 5 bases, 15 bases remained unmatched. The CDR3 runs to 18 residues. Per the germline V gene, CDR1 is SGHVS and CDR2 is FNYEAQ. CDR3 coding DNA: TGTGCCAGCAGCACATGGGACAGCGCACTGTGGAGGGCCAACGTCCTGACTTTC. Protein: CASSTWDSALWRANVLTF.

The genes are TRBV5-1 and TRBJ2-5; D unclear. This CDR3 comprises 14 residues. The V and J ends lost 6 bases and 1 base respectively, with 13 bases between them. Germline values: CDR1 SGHRS, CDR2 YFSETQ. CDR3 DNA: TGCGCCAGCACTCCGGTGGGGTTCCAAGAGACCCAGTACTTC. This sequence encodes CASTPVGFQETQYF.

This clone was counted at least ten times. This chain links TRBV7-9 with TRBJ1-2; no reliable D call. Between the trimmed V and J ends, which lost 1 base and 8 bases, there was a span of 11 bases. The CDR3 has 13 amino acids. The germline V gene has CDR1 SEHNR and CDR2 FQNEAQ (reference sequence). The chain's CDR3 is CASSLDGGSGYTF. The DNA for the CDR3 is TGTGCCAGCAGCTTAGATGGTGGGTCGGGCTACACCTTC. Together with reference TRBV7-9 and TRBJ1-2, the CDR3 gives the full variable domain: DTGVSQNPRHKITKRGQNVTFRCDPISEHNRLYWYRQTLGQGPEFLTYFQNEAQLEKSRLLSDRFSAERPKGSFSTLEIQRTEQGDSAMYLCASSLDGGSGYTFGSGTRLTVV.

The gene calls are TRBV7-8 and TRBJ2-1; possibly TRBD1 for D (5 bases). The CDR3 length is 12 residues. Germline V gene lookup returns CDR1 SGHVS and CDR2 FQNEAQ. The germline V and J ends were trimmed by 5 bases and 7 bases, with 9 bases remaining between them. CDR3 nucleotides: TGTGCCAGCAGCACAGCAGGGAATGAGCAGTTCTTC. Its translation: CASSTAGNEQFF.

The chain employs TRBV2 and TRBJ1-3; no reliable D call. With 8 bases removed from V and 0 bases from J, the gap between germline ends came to 5 bases. The CDR3 loop spans 12 amino acids. From germline, CDR1 is SNHLY and CDR2 FYNNEI. The CDR3 DNA reads as TGTGCCAGCCGACGCTCTGGAAACACCATATATTTT. This gives the protein CASRRSGNTIYF.

The chain recombines TRBV5-1 with TRBJ1-5; no firm D call. Germline assignment: CDR1 SGHRS and CDR2 YFSETQ. The length of the CDR3 is 13 residues. V was trimmed by 0 bases and J by 5 bases, leaving 6 bases between them. CDR3 nucleotide sequence: TGCGCCAGCAGCTTGGGGGTGGATCAGCCCCAGCATTTT. As protein: CASSLGVDQPQHF.

CDR3 sequence: CASSPGGGDSQPQHF. DNA for the CDR3: TGTGCCAGCTCACCAGGGGGCGGTGATAGTCAGCCCCAGCATTTT. J is TRBJ1-5 and V is TRBV18, with D maybe TRBD1 (6 bases). The CDR3 is 15 amino acids. Per the germline V gene, CDR1 is KGHSH and CDR2 is LQKENI. Trimming stripped 2 bases from V and 6 bases from J, with 14 bases between.

This clone showed up just once. The chain recombines TRBV5-1 with TRBJ1-1; TRBD1 matches 8 bases. There are 15 residues in the CDR3. CDR1 SGHRS and CDR2 YFSETQ come from the germline V gene. After removal of 0 bases from V and 5 bases from J, the junction contained 6 bases not matched to a gene. The CDR3 here is CASSLAQGAGTEAFF. CDR3 DNA sequence: TGCGCCAGCAGCTTGGCCCAGGGGGCCGGGACTGAAGCTTTCTTT.

This chain links TRBV6-1 with TRBJ2-7; D remains ambiguous. This CDR3 is built from 12 residues. V was clipped by 3 bases and J by 5 bases, with 8 bases between them. CDR1 MNHNS and CDR2 SASEGT come from the germline V gene. The DNA for the CDR3 is TGTGCCAGCAGTGAGCAGGTCCACGAGCAGTACTTC. Translation: CASSEQVHEQYF.

The rearrangement links TRBV5-6 to TRBJ2-2, with 7 bases matching TRBD2. The germline V gene encodes CDR1 SGHDT and CDR2 YYEEEE. The CDR3 length is 15 residues. Unmatched junction bases numbered 8, after V lost 3 bases and J lost 6 bases. The CDR3 is CASSYRTRKAGELFF. The CDR3 DNA reads as TGTGCCAGCAGCTATCGGACTAGGAAGGCCGGGGAGCTGTTTTTT.

Only a few counts were recorded for this clone. The V call is TRBV28, the J call TRBJ2-3; D gene unclear. V shed 8 bases and J shed 2 bases, with 8 bases lying between them. The germline gives CDR1 MDHEN, CDR2 SYDVKM. The CDR3 covers 12 residues. This chain's CDR3 is CASGDSTDTQYF. DNA of the CDR3: TGTGCCAGCGGCGACTCCACAGATACGCAGTATTTT.